This T cell receptor (beta chain) comes out of a study of graft-versus-host responses after intestinal transplantation. Trimming stripped 2 bases from V and 4 bases from J, with 14 bases between. The V gene's germline CDR1 is LNHDA and CDR2 SQIVND (reference sequence). This CDR3 has 16 residues. Study observations and caveats: Circulating GvH clone levels at their peak were associated with HvG declines (early post-transplant).

Data came from immunoSEQ multiplex PCR; TCRdb stores just in-frame clones and leaves some out. This sample has approximately 10,000 clones, with around 29% found just once. The material sequenced was alloreactive CD4+ T cells from a mixed lymphocyte reaction culture, taken before transplantation. Sample subset: CFSE-low proliferating T cells sorted from roughly six-day pre-transplant mixed lymphocyte reaction (GvH or HvG direction). The chain is built from TRBV19 and TRBJ2-2, with D possibly TRBD1 on 6 matching bases. The source is a human patient who was an organ donor for intestinal transplantation. The CDR3 spells CASSIPSTGVTGELFF. The CDR3 DNA reads TGTGCCAGTAGTATACCATCGACAGGAGTCACCGGGGAGCTGTTTTTT.